The entry that follows covers one TCR beta chain sequence. The source of the sample is a study of T cell responses to AZD1222 COVID-19 vaccine. Here immunoSEQ multiplex PCR was the method, and the copy in TCRdb shows in-frame clones only, minus some. The table records about 150,000 clones, approximately 90% of them present only once. Germline lookup yields CDR1 SEHNR and CDR2 FQNEAQ (reference sequence). V was cut by 5 bases and J by 5 bases, with 13 bases left in between. The CDR3 sequence is 14 residues long. The TCR sequence derives from an adult who had recovered from COVID-19. This specimen consisted of peripheral blood, obtained after recovery from COVID-19. The chain is built from TRBV7-9 and TRBJ1-5; D is possibly TRBD1 (6 bases). CDR3 sequence: CASSPGGGYQPQHF. For the CDR3, the DNA is TGTGCCAGCAGCCCCGGGGGCGGTTATCAGCCCCAGCATTTT.